A single sample is the source of the 26 T cell receptor beta chains below, sequenced in a study of blood T cells in healthy people across ages. Combining a sample-barcoded 5' primer with a J-beta primer mix, a second PCR ran for 7 to 11 cycles. TCRdb called the 5' RACE reads again in MiXCR, with one record for every CDR3 protein. The sample includes 1.5 million or so distinct CDR3 sequences, roughly 40% of them seen just once. Sequenced sample: blood. Receptors originate from a woman aged 18-29 years in good health.

This chain joins TRBV7-2 and TRBJ2-2; tentative D call: TRBD2 (6 bases). This CDR3 is 16 amino acids long. Germline-derived CDR1 and CDR2 are SGHTA and FQGNSA. Trimming took off 2 bases at V and 3 bases at J, with 13 bases between the two ends. CDR3 protein: CASSLFPGTDTGELFF. CDR3 coding DNA: TGTGCCAGCAGCTTATTTCCGGGGACTGACACCGGGGAGCTGTTTTTT.

This clonotype was counted once. The chain employs TRBV20-1 and TRBJ1-6; 11 nucleotides agree with TRBD1. Germline V gene lookup returns CDR1 DFQATT and CDR2 SNEGSKA (reference sequence). The CDR3 totals 13 residues. Trimming at V came to 5 bases and at J to 8 bases, leaving 2 bases not matched to a gene. The CDR3, as DNA: TGCAGTGCTCCGGGACAGGGGGATTCACCCCTCCACTTT. Amino acids: CSAPGQGDSPLHF.

The chain uses TRBV11-1 and TRBJ2-1; possibly TRBD2 for D (6 bases). The J call may not be correct, given that the DNA end is closer to TRBJ2-7. Germline CDR1 and CDR2: SGHAT and FQDESV (reference sequence). The CDR3 is made up of 16 amino acids. CDR3 nucleotide sequence: TGTGCCAGCAGCCCCGGGAGATGGGGCTCCTACAATGAGCAGTACTTC. Protein sequence: CASSPGRWGSYNEQYF.

This sequence joins TRBV7-3 and TRBJ2-1; the D gene is possibly TRBD2 (5 bases). Germline V gives CDR1 SGHTA, CDR2 FQGTGA. The CDR3 sequence is 14 residues long. V gave up 4 bases and J gave up 2 bases, with 9 bases separating them. CDR3 region: CASSSDSTYNEQFF. As DNA, the CDR3 is TGTGCCAGCAGCTCGGACTCCACCTACAATGAGCAGTTCTTC.

The chain recombines TRBV7-8 with TRBJ2-7; TRBD2 agrees at 8 bases. CDR3 size: 14 residues. Trimming removed 2 bases from V and 3 bases from J; junction bases left unmatched: 3. CDR1 and CDR2 from the germline V gene are SGHVS and FQNEAQ. CDR3 DNA: TGTGCCAGCAGCTTACCGGCGGGAGGCTACGAGCAGTACTTC. It codes for CASSLPAGGYEQYF. Full variable domain (rest looked up from reference TRBV7-8 and TRBJ2-7): GAGVSQSPRYKVAKRGQDVALRCDPISGHVSLFWYQQALGQGPEFLTYFQNEAQLDKSGLPSDRFFAERPEGSVSTLKIQRTQQEDSAVYLCASSLPAGGYEQYFGPGTRLTVT.

This chain's CDR3 is CASSLYGNSYNEQFF. The CDR3 DNA sequence: TGTGCCAGCAGTTTATACGGGAACTCCTACAATGAGCAGTTCTTC. The gene calls are TRBV27 and TRBJ2-1; maybe TRBD2 (5 bases). The germline V gene has CDR1 MNHEY and CDR2 SMNVEV (reference sequence). V lost 1 base to trimming and J lost 0 bases, with 7 bases between them. This CDR3 has 15 amino acids.

This clonotype was picked up a small number of times. This sequence joins TRBV7-9 and TRBJ1-1, with 7 bases matching TRBD1. V lost 2 bases to trimming and J lost 4 bases; unmatched junction nucleotides: 10. This CDR3 is built from 16 residues. The germline V gene has CDR1 SEHNR and CDR2 FQNEAQ (reference sequence). The CDR3 reads CASSLTGQERGTEAFF. As DNA, the CDR3 is TGTGCCAGCAGCTTAACAGGACAGGAGAGAGGCACTGAAGCTTTCTTT.

The sample holds one count of this clonotype. CDR3 sequence (DNA): TGTGCCAGCAGCCAAGCCCCTGCCGAGAGAGATACGCAGTATTTT. It yields the protein CASSQAPAERDTQYF. The chain is built from TRBV3-1 and TRBJ2-3; D is undetermined. The germline V gene has CDR1 LGHDT and CDR2 YNNKEL (reference sequence). This CDR3 comprises 15 residues. Trimming cost V 1 base and J 5 bases, with 13 bases left between them.

This clonotype was counted ten times or more. This sequence joins TRBV5-1 and TRBJ2-7; TRBD1 matches at 10 bases. V dropped 7 bases and J dropped 7; count of bases not matched to a gene: 14. From germline, CDR1 is SGHRS and CDR2 YFSETQ. This CDR3 region has 15 residues. The CDR3: CASSDWDRGLYEQYF. Here the CDR3 DNA reads TGCGCCAGCTCGGACTGGGACAGGGGCCTTTATGAGCAGTACTTC.

The table lists this clonotype with a few counts. The chain is built from TRBV3-1 and TRBJ1-2, with 8 bases identical to TRBD1. This CDR3 is 15 amino acids long. Germline V CDR1 and CDR2: LGHDT, YNNKEL (reference sequence). The V and J ends lost 2 bases and 4 bases, in that order; junction bases with no gene match: 6. CDR3 in DNA: TGTGCCAGCAGCCAAACGCCAGGGGGCCTCTATGGCTACACCTTC. Residues: CASSQTPGGLYGYTF.

The chain has TRBV13 and TRBJ2-5; a possible D gene is TRBD1 (5 bases). The CDR3 has 14 residues. V was shortened by 4 bases and J by 1 base, with 10 bases between the two germline ends. CDR1 is PRHDT and CDR2 is FYEKMQ in the germline V gene (reference sequence). The CDR3 DNA follows: TGTGCCAGCAGCTCCTTCCAGGGCCAAGAGACCCAGTACTTC. Its protein product is CASSSFQGQETQYF.

The chain uses TRBV28 and TRBJ2-4; 10 positions match TRBD1. The J call may be faulty, since TRBJ2-7 better matches the DNA end. The CDR3 spans 14 residues. The V gene's germline CDR1 is MDHEN and CDR2 SYDVKM. CDR3 region: CASRLDRGDYEQYF. In nucleotides, the CDR3 is TGTGCCAGCAGACTGGACAGGGGGGACTACGAGCAGTACTTC.

The chain carries TRBV30 and TRBJ1-4, with no clear D. Trimming removed 2 bases from V and 3 bases from J, with 10 bases in between. The CDR3 covers 14 residues. The germline CDR1 and CDR2 sequences are GTSNPN and SVGIG (reference sequence). Here the CDR3 DNA reads TGTGCCTGGAGTCCCGGTGGGGCTAATGAAAAACTGTTTTTT. This encodes CAWSPGGANEKLFF.

The chain joins TRBV20-1 to TRBJ2-1; 13 positions agree with TRBD2. Looked up from germline, CDR1 is DFQATT and CDR2 is SNEGSKA (reference sequence). The CDR3 has 15 residues. The junction had 6 bases not matched to a gene; V was cut back by 5 bases and J by 5 bases. CDR3 region: CSAQAGTSGNNEQFF. The DNA of the CDR3 is TGCAGTGCTCAGGCCGGGACTAGCGGGAACAATGAGCAGTTCTTC.

The J gene is TRBJ1-1, the V gene TRBV20-1; D possibly corresponds to TRBD1 (5 bases). Germline V gene data show CDR1 as DFQATT and CDR2 as SNEGSKA (reference sequence). The CDR3 spans 13 residues. The CDR3 spells CTERGSMNTEAFF. The CDR3 region has the DNA TGCACCGAGAGGGGCAGCATGAACACTGAAGCTTTCTTT.

CDR3: CASLKMLTPNTGELFF. CDR3 sequence (DNA): TGTGCCAGCCTGAAAATGCTGACCCCGAACACCGGGGAGCTGTTTTTT. This sequence joins TRBV6-6 and TRBJ2-2, with D uncertain. The V end lost 8 bases, the J end lost 0 bases, and 16 bases lay between the germline ends. CDR1 and CDR2 from the germline V gene are MNHNY and SVGAGI (reference sequence). The CDR3 sequence is 16 residues long.

The genes are TRBV5-1 and TRBJ2-1, with 12 bases matching TRBD2. Looked up from germline, CDR1 is SGHRS and CDR2 is YFSETQ. The CDR3 length is 16 residues. The trim removed 4 bases at V and 6 bases at J, leaving 8 bases unmatched. CDR3 in amino acids: CASSAILAGGGNEQFF. The CDR3 coding sequence is TGCGCCAGCAGCGCTATTCTAGCGGGAGGGGGCAATGAGCAGTTCTTC.

The CDR3 DNA reads TGCAGTGCTAGAGATCTGACTAGCGGGATTGAGCAGTTCTTC. It translates to CSARDLTSGIEQFF. The chain joins TRBV20-1 to TRBJ2-1; 11 bases map to TRBD2. Germline-derived CDR1 and CDR2 are DFQATT and SNEGSKA (reference sequence). With V trimmed by 0 bases and J by 9 bases, 4 bases remained unmatched. This CDR3 has 14 amino acids.

The gene calls are TRBV20-1 and TRBJ2-7, with D hard to call. The CDR3 loop spans 15 amino acids. Between the trimmed V and J ends, which lost 0 bases and 1 base, there was a span of 13 bases. Germline values: CDR1 DFQATT, CDR2 SNEGSKA (reference sequence). The CDR3 bases are TGCAGTGCTAGAGATCGACAAATTCTTTCCTACGAGCAGTACTTC. The encoded protein is CSARDRQILSYEQYF.

Only a few counts were recorded for this clonotype. The V gene is TRBV6-1, the J gene TRBJ2-6; TRBD2 might be the D (6 bases). Per germline, CDR1 MNHNS and CDR2 SASEGT. Trimming removed 6 bases at V and 4 bases at J, with 16 bases between. The CDR3 totals 16 residues. The CDR3 spells CASRPPQGRGANVLTF. The CDR3 DNA reads TGTGCCAGCAGGCCGCCACAAGGGAGGGGGGCCAACGTCCTGACTTTC.

This clonotype was observed a single time. This chain uses TRBV5-1 with TRBJ2-5; 11 nucleotides align to TRBD2. Germline loops: CDR1 SGHRS, CDR2 YFSETQ. Unmatched junction bases numbered 12, after V lost 4 bases and J lost 4 bases. This CDR3 contains 17 residues. CDR3 loop: CASSRLGLAGGTETQYF. CDR3 nucleotide sequence: TGCGCCAGCAGCCGCTTAGGACTAGCGGGCGGGACAGAGACCCAGTACTTC.

The chain couples TRBV29-1 to TRBJ1-2; D is uncertain. Looked up from germline, CDR1 is SQVTM and CDR2 is ANQGSEA. The V and J ends lost 4 bases and 4 bases respectively, with 7 bases between them. The CDR3 spans 11 residues. CDR3: CSVVGTYGYTF. The CDR3 nucleotides are TGCAGCGTTGTGGGAACCTATGGCTACACCTTC.

The rearrangement joins TRBV20-1 to TRBJ2-7; 9 nucleotides line up with TRBD2. The V gene's germline CDR1 is DFQATT and CDR2 SNEGSKA (reference sequence). The CDR3 loop spans 14 amino acids. Trimming at V came to 6 bases and at J to 3 bases, leaving 9 bases not matched to a gene. The chain's CDR3 is CSAGRPREGYEQYF. Here the CDR3 DNA reads TGCAGTGCCGGTCGACCGCGGGAGGGCTACGAGCAGTACTTC.

V is TRBV3-1 and J is TRBJ2-3; the D is unclear. Trimming pared 2 bases from V and 1 base from J, leaving 10 bases between. This CDR3 is 15 amino acids long. CDR1 LGHDT and CDR2 YNNKEL come from the germline V gene (reference sequence). This chain's CDR3 is CASSQFRAGTDTQYF. In nucleotides, the CDR3 is TGTGCCAGCAGCCAATTCCGGGCTGGCACAGATACGCAGTATTTT.

The genes are TRBV4-1 and TRBJ2-3; D ambiguous. Trimming stripped 2 bases from V and 3 bases from J, with 9 bases between. The CDR3 contains 14 residues. The germline V gene encodes CDR1 MGHRA and CDR2 YSYEKL. DNA of the CDR3: TGCGCCAGCAGCCAATCGCAACCGACAGATACGCAGTATTTT. Its protein product is CASSQSQPTDTQYF.

With regard to this clonotype: Sequence at one end of the junction differs from germline and may be a read error. The genes are TRBV12-3 or TRBV12-4 and TRBJ2-7; 8 bases fit TRBD1. The CDR3 runs to 12 residues. The CDR3 spells CAGSKDRAKRYF. CDR3 sequence (DNA): TGTGCCGGCAGTAAGGACAGGGCTAAGCGGTACTTC.